The 18 T cell receptor beta chains below all came from one sample that was sequenced in a study of cytomegalovirus exposure and HLA in healthy donors (dated by TCRdb to 2016 to 2017). The library was made by the immunoSEQ multiplex PCR assay. For the multiplex PCR, a mixture combining 60 forward primers for TCR Vbeta segments and 13 reverse primers for TCR Jbeta segments was used. Sourced from immuneACCESS, this table was stored by TCRdb with only in-frame sequences that have V and J called. A share of the clones is absent; for the studies checked, an unresolved V gene accounts for under half, and the remainder has no known explanation. For this sample there are approximately 200,000 clones; approximately 75% appear just once. Approximately 5% of the sample goes to the ten largest clones. Specimen: PBMCs. The receptors here all came from a man aged 25-40 years in good health and CMV-seropositive.

This clone occurred a few times. The rearrangement joins TRBV2 to TRBJ1-1; 8 bases agree with TRBD1. The CDR3 is 14 residues long. V shed 7 bases, J shed 1 base, and the junction held 5 bases outside the gene matches. The V gene's germline CDR1 is SNHLY and CDR2 FYNNEI. CDR3 protein: CASKGQGGNTEAFF. The CDR3 DNA reads as TGTGCCAGCAAAGGACAGGGAGGGAACACTGAAGCTTTCTTT.

The chain couples TRBV25-1 to TRBJ1-1, with D unclear. The CDR3 loop spans 12 amino acids. From germline, CDR1 is MGHDK and CDR2 SYGVNS. Deletions cut 8 bases from V and 0 bases from J, with 7 bases between. The CDR3 spells CASSLMNTEAFF. In DNA form, the CDR3 reads TGTGCCAGCTCTCTTATGAACACTGAAGCTTTCTTT.

The J gene is TRBJ2-3, the V gene TRBV6-5, with 8 positions matching TRBD2. This CDR3 is built from 15 residues. The trim removed 2 bases at V and 4 bases at J, leaving 5 bases unmatched. Germline V lookup: CDR1 MNHEY, CDR2 SVGAGI. CDR3 DNA sequence: TGTGCCAGCAGTTACGGGGCGGGGGGATCAGATACGCAGTATTTT. Encoded protein: CASSYGAGGSDTQYF.

This clone was seen only once. The chain is built from TRBV5-5 and TRBJ1-4; D not resolved. The length of the CDR3 is 16 residues. The germline V gene encodes CDR1 SGHKS and CDR2 YYEKEE (reference sequence). V lost 0 bases, J lost 3 bases, and 12 bases lay in between. The CDR3 reads CASSLDGATANEKLFF. The CDR3 bases are TGTGCCAGCAGCTTGGACGGAGCAACGGCTAATGAAAAACTGTTTTTT.

The chain recombines TRBV9 with TRBJ2-2; 8 positions agree with TRBD2. CDR3 length equals 17 residues. CDR1 and CDR2 from the germline V gene are SGDLS and YYNGEE. Trimming cost V 3 bases and J 4 bases; bases outside gene matches: 11. CDR3 protein: CASSAPPPSGGTGELFF. The CDR3, as DNA: TGTGCCAGCAGCGCACCTCCCCCCAGCGGGGGCACCGGGGAGCTGTTTTTT.

The chain links TRBV7-2 to TRBJ1-2, with D unresolved. V dropped 2 bases and J dropped 3 bases, with 7 bases sitting between them. The CDR3 contains 13 residues. Germline V gives CDR1 SGHTA, CDR2 FQGNSA. The CDR3 is CASSLISDYGYTF. The CDR3 DNA sequence: TGTGCCAGCAGCTTAATCAGCGACTATGGCTACACCTTC.

The V and J genes are TRBV4-2 and TRBJ2-5, with D possibly TRBD1 on 7 matching bases. V lost 2 bases to trimming and J lost 1 base, with 8 bases between them. Germline-derived CDR1 and CDR2 are LGHNA and YNFKEQ. The length of the CDR3 is 14 residues. The CDR3 reads CASSQQGGQETQYF. Written as DNA, the CDR3 is TGTGCCAGCAGCCAACAGGGGGGCCAAGAGACCCAGTACTTC.

The genes are TRBV7-2 and TRBJ2-7, with a tentative D call TRBD2 (6 bases). The CDR3 consists of 13 residues. V dropped 3 bases and J dropped 3 bases, with 9 bases sitting between them. Germline V lookup: CDR1 SGHTA, CDR2 FQGNSA. The CDR3 reads CASSLGLLYEQYF. As DNA, the CDR3 is TGTGCCAGCAGCTTGGGACTTCTCTACGAGCAGTACTTC.

The chain is built from TRBV9 and TRBJ2-5; tentative D call: TRBD2 (6 bases). TRBJ2-7 explains the end of the DNA better; the J call may be wrong. There are 18 residues in the CDR3. From germline, CDR1 is SGDLS and CDR2 YYNGEE. CDR3: CASSVAEGFGGATYEQYF. DNA for the CDR3: TGTGCCAGCAGCGTAGCGGAGGGATTTGGGGGAGCGACCTACGAGCAGTACTTC.

This chain connects TRBV19 to TRBJ1-5; TRBD1 matches 7 bases. CDR3 length: 16 residues. The trim removed 3 bases at V and 2 bases at J, leaving 7 bases unmatched. Per the germline V gene, CDR1 is LNHDA and CDR2 is SQIVND (reference sequence). The DNA for the CDR3 is TGTGCCAGTAGTATTGGCACAGGGGCCGGCAATCAGCCCCAGCATTTT. It translates to CASSIGTGAGNQPQHF.

V is TRBV29-1 and J is TRBJ1-1; 9 bases fit TRBD1. The V and J ends lost 5 bases and 10 bases, in that order; junction bases with no gene match: 11. CDR3 length equals 13 residues. CDR1 is SQVTM, CDR2 ANQGSEA, per germline. In DNA, the CDR3 is TGCAGCGTTACCCGTGACAGGGGGTATGTAGCTTTCTTT. Encoded protein: CSVTRDRGYVAFF.

V gene TRBV7-8 combines with J gene TRBJ1-1; D not certain. Germline CDR1 and CDR2: SGHVS and FQNEAQ. Deletions cut 8 bases from V and 0 bases from J, with 10 bases between. The CDR3 runs to 13 residues. This chain's CDR3 is CASLGVMNTEAFF. The CDR3 nucleotides read TGTGCCAGCCTCGGAGTAATGAACACTGAAGCTTTCTTT.

In its sample, this clone was seen a few times. The V call is TRBV4-1, the J call TRBJ1-2; D ambiguous. CDR3 length: 13 amino acids. CDR1 is MGHRA and CDR2 is YSYEKL in the germline V gene. The ends were cut back, 4 bases at V and 1 base at J, with 7 bases in the middle. CDR3 nucleotide sequence: TGCGCCAGCAGCCTTTCGTTTAACTATGGCTACACCTTC. Amino acids: CASSLSFNYGYTF.

The chain couples TRBV5-1 to TRBJ2-7; 12 nucleotides agree with TRBD1. The germline CDR1 and CDR2 sequences are SGHRS and YFSETQ. The CDR3 is made up of 20 amino acids. After removal of 3 bases from V and 7 bases from J, the junction contained 23 bases not matched to a gene. The CDR3: CASSSNPGTGGLRYRTEQYF. As DNA, the CDR3 is TGCGCCAGCAGCTCAAACCCCGGGACAGGGGGCCTACGATATAGGACGGAGCAGTACTTC.

The rearrangement uses TRBV7-9 and TRBJ1-1; 9 bases align to TRBD1. The CDR3 sequence is 14 residues long. CDR1 and CDR2 from the germline V gene are SEHNR and FQNEAQ (reference sequence). With V trimmed by 5 bases and J by 1 base, 2 bases remained unmatched. CDR3 protein: CASSAQGANTEAFF. The DNA for the CDR3 is TGTGCCAGCAGCGCACAGGGGGCGAACACTGAAGCTTTCTTT.

The chain employs TRBV11-2 and TRBJ1-4, with a tentative D call TRBD1 (6 bases). The CDR3 runs to 13 residues. Looked up from germline, CDR1 is SGHAT and CDR2 is FQNNGV. Trimming left V 5 bases short and J 8 bases short, with 12 bases between. This CDR3 is CASSTDRLEKLFF. For the CDR3, the DNA is TGTGCCAGCAGCACAGACAGGTTGGAAAAACTGTTTTTT.

This chain links TRBV29-1 with TRBJ2-3, with a possible D match to TRBD1 (7 bases). The V end lost 7 bases, the J end lost 1 base, and 15 bases lay between the germline ends. CDR1 SQVTM and CDR2 ANQGSEA come from the germline V gene. The CDR3 has 14 residues. CDR3 in amino acids: CSGARGAGTDTQYF. The CDR3 bases are TGCAGCGGTGCCAGGGGGGCGGGCACAGATACGCAGTATTTT.

This chain joins TRBV7-2 and TRBJ1-5; the D is unclear. The CDR3 runs to 14 residues. Germline V gene sequence: CDR1 SGHTA, CDR2 FQGNSA. Trimming removed 1 base from V and 2 bases from J, with 6 bases in between. CDR3 bases: TGTGCCAGCAGCTTAGTACACGGCAATCAGCCCCAGCATTTT. It translates to CASSLVHGNQPQHF.